This entry is about one TCR beta chain. The target antigen is unknown. This entry comes from a study of CD8 T cells in ankylosing spondylitis. Study-wide points: The authors found the disease-linked clones to be CD8+ and relatively rare in peripheral blood. Characteristic, it appeared, of ankylosing spondylitis blood was a TCR beta motif of fewer than 10 highly homologous variants.

Quantitative 5'-RACE with molecular barcodes produced the TCR beta libraries. TCRdb ran MiXCR on the 5' RACE reads and lists one entry per CDR3 protein. The sample includes more than 60,000 distinct CDR3 sequences, approximately 6% seen only once; the top ten take approximately 5%. The sequence was obtained from a male donor with ankylosing spondylitis. The sequenced sample consisted of synovial fluid, either unsorted or a sorted T cell fraction (not recorded which).

CDR3 residues: CASRRVPETQYF. CDR3 nucleotide sequence: TGTGCCAGCAGGCGGGTCCCGGAGACCCAGTACTTC. J is TRBJ2-5 and V is TRBV3-1; D might be TRBD2 (5 bases). This CDR3 has 12 amino acids. Trimming cost V 6 bases and J 5 bases, with 10 bases left between them. Germline V gene sequence: CDR1 LGHDT, CDR2 YNNKEL (reference sequence).